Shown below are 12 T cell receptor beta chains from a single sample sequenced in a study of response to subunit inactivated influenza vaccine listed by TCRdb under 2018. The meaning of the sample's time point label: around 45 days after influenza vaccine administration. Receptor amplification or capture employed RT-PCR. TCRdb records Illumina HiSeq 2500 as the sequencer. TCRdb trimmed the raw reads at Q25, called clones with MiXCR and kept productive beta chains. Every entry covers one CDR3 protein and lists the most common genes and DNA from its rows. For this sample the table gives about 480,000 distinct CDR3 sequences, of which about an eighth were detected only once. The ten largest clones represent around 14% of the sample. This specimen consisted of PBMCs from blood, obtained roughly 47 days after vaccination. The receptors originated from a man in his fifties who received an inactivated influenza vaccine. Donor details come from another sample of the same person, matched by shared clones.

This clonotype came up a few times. The DNA for the CDR3 is TGTGCCAGCGGACGTGGGGGGCATGAGCAGTTCTTC. Its protein product is CASGRGGHEQFF. This rearrangement joins TRBV11-2 to TRBJ2-1; D is possibly TRBD1 or TRBD2 (6 bases each). Trimming stripped 8 bases from V and 8 bases from J, with 13 bases between. This CDR3 is built from 12 residues. Germline V CDR1 and CDR2: SGHAT, FQNNGV.

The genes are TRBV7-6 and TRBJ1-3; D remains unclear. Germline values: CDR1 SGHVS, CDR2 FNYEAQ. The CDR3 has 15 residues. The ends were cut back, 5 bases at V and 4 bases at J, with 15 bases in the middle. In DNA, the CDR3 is TGTGCCAGCAGCGAGGGTCCTTTCGGAGGAAACACCATATATTTT. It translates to CASSEGPFGGNTIYF.

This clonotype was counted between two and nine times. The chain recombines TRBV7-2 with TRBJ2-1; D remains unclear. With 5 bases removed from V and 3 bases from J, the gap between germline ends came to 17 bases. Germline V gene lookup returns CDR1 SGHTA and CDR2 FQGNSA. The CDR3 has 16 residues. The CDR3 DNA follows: TGTGCCAGCAGCCAAGATCTGGGTTACCACTACAATGAGCAGTTCTTC. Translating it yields CASSQDLGYHYNEQFF.

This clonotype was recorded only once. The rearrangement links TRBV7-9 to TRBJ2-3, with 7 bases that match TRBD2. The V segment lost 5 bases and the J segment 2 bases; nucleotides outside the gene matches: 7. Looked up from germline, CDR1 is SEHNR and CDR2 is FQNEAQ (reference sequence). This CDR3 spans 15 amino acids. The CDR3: CASSPGLTYTDTQYF. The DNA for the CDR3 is TGTGCCAGCAGCCCGGGACTAACATACACAGATACGCAGTATTTT. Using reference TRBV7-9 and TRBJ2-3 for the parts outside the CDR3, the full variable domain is DTGVSQNPRHKITKRGQNVTFRCDPISEHNRLYWYRQTLGQGPEFLTYFQNEAQLEKSRLLSDRFSAERPKGSFSTLEIQRTEQGDSAMYLCASSPGLTYTDTQYFGPGTRLTVL.

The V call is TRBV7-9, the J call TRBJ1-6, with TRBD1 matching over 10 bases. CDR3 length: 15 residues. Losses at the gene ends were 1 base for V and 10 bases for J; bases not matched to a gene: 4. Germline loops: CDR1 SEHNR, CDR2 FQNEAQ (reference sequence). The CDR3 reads CASSLDGTGVSPLHF. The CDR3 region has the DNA TGTGCCAGCAGCTTAGATGGGACAGGGGTATCACCCCTCCACTTT.

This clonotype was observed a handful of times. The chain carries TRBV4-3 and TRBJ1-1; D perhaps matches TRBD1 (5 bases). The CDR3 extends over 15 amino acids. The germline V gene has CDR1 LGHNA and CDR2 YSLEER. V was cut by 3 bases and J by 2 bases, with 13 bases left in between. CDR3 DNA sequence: TGCGCCAGCAGCCATAGCATCGGGGGTAACACTGAAGCTTTCTTT. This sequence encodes CASSHSIGGNTEAFF.

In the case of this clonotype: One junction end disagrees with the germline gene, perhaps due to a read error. The CDR3 region has the DNA TGCGCCAGCAGCTTGGAAGCGGAACAGTCCTCCCACGAGCAGTACTTC. Its protein product is CASSLEAEQSSHEQYF. The rearrangement links TRBV5-1 to TRBJ2-7; tentatively, D is TRBD2 (5 bases). The CDR3 runs 16 residues. Germline V gives CDR1 SGHRS, CDR2 YFSETQ.

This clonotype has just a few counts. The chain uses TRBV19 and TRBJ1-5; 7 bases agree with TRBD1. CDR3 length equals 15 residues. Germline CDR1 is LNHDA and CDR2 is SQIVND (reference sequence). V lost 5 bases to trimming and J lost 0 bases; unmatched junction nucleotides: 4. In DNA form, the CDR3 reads TGTGCCAGTAGTCTAAGGGACAGTAGCAATCAGCCCCAGCATTTT. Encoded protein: CASSLRDSSNQPQHF.

CDR3 amino acids: CASSRTSGGVFSEQFF. CDR3 in DNA: TGTGCCAGCAGCCGGACTAGCGGGGGGGTATTTAGTGAGCAGTTCTTC. The rearrangement uses TRBV6-1 and TRBJ2-1; TRBD2 agrees at 15 bases. The CDR3 is 16 amino acids. The germline V gene has CDR1 MNHNS and CDR2 SASEGT. With 6 bases clipped from V and 9 bases from J, the junction kept 9 bases outside the gene matches.

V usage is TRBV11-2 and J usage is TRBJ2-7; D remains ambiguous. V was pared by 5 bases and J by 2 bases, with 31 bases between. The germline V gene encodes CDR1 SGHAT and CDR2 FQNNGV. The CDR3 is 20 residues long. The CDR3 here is CASSPILPEQGKSITYEQYF. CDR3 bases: TGTGCCAGCAGCCCGATCCTACCCGAGCAAGGGAAATCGATTACCTACGAGCAGTACTTC.

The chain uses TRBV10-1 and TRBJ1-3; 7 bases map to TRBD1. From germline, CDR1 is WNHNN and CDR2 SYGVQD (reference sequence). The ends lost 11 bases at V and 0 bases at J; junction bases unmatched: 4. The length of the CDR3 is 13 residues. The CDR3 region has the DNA TGCGCCTCCGGACAGGACTCTGGAAACACCATATATTTT. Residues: CASGQDSGNTIYF.

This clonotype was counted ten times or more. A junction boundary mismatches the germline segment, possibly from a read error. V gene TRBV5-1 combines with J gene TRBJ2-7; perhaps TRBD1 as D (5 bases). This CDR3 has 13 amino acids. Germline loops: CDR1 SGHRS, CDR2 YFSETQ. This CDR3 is CASSLGAAYEQYF. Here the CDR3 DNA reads TGTGCCAGCAGCTTAGGGGCAGCCTACGAGCAGTACTTC.